These T cell receptor beta chains were read from a single sample in a study of T cells in narcolepsy. Sequencing used immunoSEQ multiplex PCR; TCRdb keeps in-frame clones, though not all of them. The sample holds over 25,000 clones, more than 75% seen once. What was sequenced was CD45RA- memory CD4+ T cells from PBMCs. The receptors originated from a human donor with narcolepsy. CDR3s include the opening cysteine and the closing phenylalanine or tryptophan. Fields, in order: J gene, clone size, D gene, V gene, CDR3 DNA, CDR3 protein. A D gene is named only where the DNA matches it firmly. For some rows the clone size is stated as once, few or many, or as a class when expanded; others skip it.

TRBJ1-4 few TRBD1 TRBV19 TGTGCCAGTACCCTTGGACAGGGGAGGTATGAAAAACTGTTTTTT CASTLGQGRYEKLFF
TRBJ1-1 - - TRBV2 TGTGCCAGCAGTGAAATGGGGGAATTAACTGAAGCTTTCTTT CASSEMGELTEAFF
TRBJ1-4 - TRBD1 TRBV7-8 TGTGCCAGCAGCTTTCAGGGGGCTTGGGGTGAAAAACTGTTTTTT CASSFQGAWGEKLFF
TRBJ2-7 - - TRBV4-1 TGCGCCAGCTCCCCTACGGGGTCCGGTGTCTACGAGCAGTACTTC CASSPTGSGVYEQYF
TRBJ2-5 - - TRBV11-3 TGTGCCAGCAGCTTGGGAGGGGGGCAAGAGACCCAGTACTTC CASSLGGGQETQYF
TRBJ1-1 - TRBD1 TRBV10-3 TGTGCCATCAGTGGGGACAGGGTGGTGGCTGAAGCTTTCTTT CAISGDRVVAEAFF
TRBJ2-1 - TRBD2 TRBV7-2 TGTGCCAGCAGCTTACACGGGGGGGCCCACAATGAGCAGTTCTTC CASSLHGGAHNEQFF
TRBJ2-3 - TRBD1 TRBV6-1 TGTGCCAGCAGACAAGCGCAGGGGGCAGATACGCAGTATTTT CASRQAQGADTQYF
TRBJ2-5 - - TRBV5-1 TGCGCCAGCAGTAGGGGGGTTCAAGAGACCCAGTACTTC CASSRGVQETQYF
TRBJ2-5 - - TRBV5-1 TGCGCCAGCAGCTTGGCAGGGAAAGAGACCCAGTACTTC CASSLAGKETQYF
TRBJ2-7 - - TRBV7-2 TGTGCCAGCAGCTTAGACGGATGGGGGGGCGATGAGCAGTACTTC CASSLDGWGGDEQYF
TRBJ1-1 - - TRBV12-5 TGTGCTAGTGGTTTGGTACGAGGCCACGTCACTGAAGCTTTCTTT CASGLVRGHVTEAFF
TRBJ2-1 - - TRBV1 TGCACCAGCAGCCAGACCCCGGCGGCCAGCTCCTACAATGAGCAGTTCTTC CTSSQTPAASSYNEQFF
TRBJ2-3 - - TRBV6-1 TGTGCCAGCAGTGCTCTAGTACAGGGCCTTGCAGATACGCAGTATTTT CASSALVQGLADTQYF
TRBJ1-1 - - TRBV6-6 TGTGCCAGCAGTGTCCTATCTGGGGCTTTCTTT CASSVLSGAFF
TRBJ1-1 few TRBD1 TRBV7-9 TGTGCCAGCAGCCCCCGACAGGGGGACACTGAAGCTTTCTTT CASSPRQGDTEAFF
TRBJ2-5 once TRBD2 TRBV5-8 TGTGCCAGCAGCCCTAGCGGAACACAAGAGACCCAGTACTTC CASSPSGTQETQYF
TRBJ1-3 once - TRBV6-5 TGTGCCAGCAGGGCCTGGGGGCTCTCTGGAAGCACCATATATTTT CASRAWGLSGSTIYF
TRBJ1-1 - TRBD1 TRBV29-1 TGCAGCGTTGAGGCCGGGACAGGGCGGACTGAAGCTTTCTTT CSVEAGTGRTEAFF
TRBJ1-4 - TRBD1 TRBV2 TGTGCCAGCAGTGGGACAGGCAATAATGAAAAACTGTTTTTT CASSGTGNNEKLFF
TRBJ2-5 - TRBD1 TRBV13 TGTGCCAGCAGCTTAGGACGACAGGGTCGGGAGACCCAGTACTTC CASSLGRQGRETQYF
TRBJ1-1 once - TRBV18 TGTGCCAGCTCACCATTGTGGAAGCAGAACACTGAAGCTTTCTTT CASSPLWKQNTEAFF
TRBJ2-2 - - TRBV7-9 TGTGCCAGCAGCTTAGCTCCAGCAGGCCCGGGCACCGGGGAGCTGTTTTTT CASSLAPAGPGTGELFF
TRBJ2-5 - TRBD2 TRBV18 TGTGCCAGCTCAAGGGGACTAGTCGGCGAAGAGACCCAGTACTTC CASSRGLVGEETQYF
TRBJ2-7 - TRBD1 TRBV5-1 TGCGCCAGCAGCTCTGAAAGCCGAGGGGGCGCGTTTAAGTACTTC CASSSESRGGAFKYF
TRBJ2-1 - TRBD1 TRBV7-9 TGTGCCAGCAGCCCCTGGGAAGGCAGGGGGCCGGGCAATGAGCAGTTCTTC CASSPWEGRGPGNEQFF
TRBJ2-3 - - TRBV7-8 TGTGCCAGCAGCTTAGATCCAGCTAGCACAGATACGCAGTATTTT CASSLDPASTDTQYF
TRBJ1-2 - - TRBV5-1 TGCGCCAGCAGCTTGGAGGCAGGGAACTATGGCTACACCTTC CASSLEAGNYGYTF
TRBJ1-2 - - TRBV7-9 TGTGCCAGCAGCGTTGGCTATGGCTACACCTTC CASSVGYGYTF
TRBJ1-6 - - TRBV5-1 TGCGCCAGCAGCTTCTCTCGAGGGGTTAATTCACCCCTCCACTTT CASSFSRGVNSPLHF
TRBJ2-1 - TRBD2 TRBV6-4 TGTGCCAGCAGTGCAGCGGGGGGCCACAATGAGCAGTTCTTC CASSAAGGHNEQFF
TRBJ2-5 - TRBD2 TRBV6-5 TGTGCCAGCAGTTATCAGGGCGGGGGGGGAGAGACCCAGTACTTC CASSYQGGGGETQYF
TRBJ2-3 - TRBD2 TRBV7-7 TGTGCCAGCAGCCAGGGACTAGCGCCCACAGATACGCAGTATTTT CASSQGLAPTDTQYF
TRBJ1-3 - - TRBV28 TGTGCCAGCGTTTCCGAGGAGGGAAACACCATATATTTT CASVSEEGNTIYF
TRBJ2-7 - - TRBV6-5 TGTGCCAGCAGTTACTTGCAGGGGCAGAGCTACGAGCAGTACTTC CASSYLQGQSYEQYF
TRBJ1-2 - - TRBV28 TGTGCCAGCAGTTTATCCCGACCGAACTATGGCTACACCTTC CASSLSRPNYGYTF
TRBJ2-2 - - TRBV11-3 TGTGCCAGCAGCTTAGGGGGTGTTGGCACCGGGGAGCTGTTTTTT CASSLGGVGTGELFF
TRBJ1-5 once - TRBV6-1 TGTGCCAGCAGTGGACGGACAGCTGCAGATCAGCCCCAGCATTTT CASSGRTAADQPQHF
TRBJ1-2 - - TRBV21-1 TGTGCCAGCAGCCTCCCCATGGACAGGGGAAGGGGCTACACCTTC CASSLPMDRGRGYTF
TRBJ1-2 - - TRBV9 TGTGCCAGCAGCCCCCAGACAGGCCAACCCTATGGCTACACCTTC CASSPQTGQPYGYTF
TRBJ1-5 - - TRBV19 TGTGCCAGTAGTATGGGACACGCGTTTTTAAGCAATCAGCCCCAGCATTTT CASSMGHAFLSNQPQHF
TRBJ1-2 once TRBD1 TRBV5-5 TGTGCCAGCAGCTTGGGGGGACAGACCAAAAACTATGGCTACACCTTC CASSLGGQTKNYGYTF